This TCR beta chain was obtained from a study of identical twins. Overall study results and limits: Zero-insertion analyses were open to partial confounding by invariant MAIT and iNKT cells. Alpha sequences that were out-of-frame and twin-shared showed an excess of low generation probability.

This clonotype was detected only once. Antigen unknown. TCRdb re-called the 5' RACE reads with MiXCR, one entry per CDR3 protein. The table shows hundreds of thousands of distinct CDR3 sequences, with under 9% occurring only once. The data were also submitted as part of a second study, on yellow fever vaccine responses in identical twins.

The origin of this receptor is a woman under 30 in good health. The specimen sequenced was PBMCs.

The CDR3, as DNA: TGTGCCAGCAGCCCTGGGCTCCTCTGCTACACCTTC. It specifies CASSPGLLCYTF. The chain uses TRBV12-1 and TRBJ1-2. TRBV12-1 is listed as a pseudogene. The CDR3 contains 12 residues.